This T cell receptor beta chain was recovered during a study of blood T cell repertoires in COVID-19. Study background: Whether acute or convalescent, the COVID-19 samples came from the United States, Italy and Spain. PBMCs, B-cell-depleted T cells, or T cells were the source of the cDNA or gDNA that made up the material.

Concerning this clone itself: Mismatch with germline at one junction end may stem from a read error.

Original processing notes: Amplification from reference gene primers served as the basis for estimated nucleated cell counts. Libraries were prepared by immunoSEQ multiplex PCR; TCRdb keeps only in-frame clonotypes and omits some of them. V and J calls plus clone size are reproduced from that table; the DNA served to infer D and trimming. In the table there are 30,000 to 35,000 clones, around 88% of which are singletons. Germline-derived CDR1 and CDR2 are GTSNPN and SVGIG (reference sequence). This CDR3 region has 14 residues. This TCR was recovered from a woman between 65 and 79 years old with active COVID-19. This sequence joins TRBV30 and TRBJ2-2; the match to TRBD2 covers 9 bases. Material for sequencing was peripheral blood. The CDR3: CAWSRLAGAGGLFF. CDR3 coding DNA: TGTGCCTGGAGTCGCTTAGCGGGGGCCGGGGGGCTGTTTTTT.